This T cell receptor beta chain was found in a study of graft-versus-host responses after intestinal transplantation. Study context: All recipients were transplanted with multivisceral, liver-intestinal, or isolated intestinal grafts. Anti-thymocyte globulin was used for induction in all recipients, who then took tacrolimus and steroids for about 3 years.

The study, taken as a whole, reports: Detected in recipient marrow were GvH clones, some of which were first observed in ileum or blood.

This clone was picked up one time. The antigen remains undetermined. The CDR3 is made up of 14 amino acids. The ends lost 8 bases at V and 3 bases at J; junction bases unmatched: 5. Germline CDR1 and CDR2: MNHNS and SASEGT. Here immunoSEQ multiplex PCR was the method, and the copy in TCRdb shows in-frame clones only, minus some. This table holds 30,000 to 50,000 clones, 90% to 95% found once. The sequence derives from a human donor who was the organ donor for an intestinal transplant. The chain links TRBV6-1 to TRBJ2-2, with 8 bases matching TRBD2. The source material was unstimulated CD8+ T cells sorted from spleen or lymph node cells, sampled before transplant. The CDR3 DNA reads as TGTGCCAGCCAGCGGGGGTGGGACACCGGGGAGCTGTTTTTT. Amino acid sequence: CASQRGWDTGELFF.